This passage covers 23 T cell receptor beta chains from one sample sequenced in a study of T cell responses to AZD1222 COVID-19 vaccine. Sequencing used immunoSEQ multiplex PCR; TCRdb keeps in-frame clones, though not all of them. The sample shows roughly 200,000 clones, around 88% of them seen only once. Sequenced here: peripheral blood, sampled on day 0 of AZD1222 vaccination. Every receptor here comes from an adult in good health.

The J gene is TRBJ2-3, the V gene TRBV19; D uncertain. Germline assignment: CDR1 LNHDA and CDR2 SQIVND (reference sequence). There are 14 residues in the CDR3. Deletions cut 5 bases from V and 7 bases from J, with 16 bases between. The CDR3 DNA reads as TGTGCCAGTAGTGCCCCCGAGAGGAGCTATACGCAGTATTTT. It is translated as CASSAPERSYTQYF.

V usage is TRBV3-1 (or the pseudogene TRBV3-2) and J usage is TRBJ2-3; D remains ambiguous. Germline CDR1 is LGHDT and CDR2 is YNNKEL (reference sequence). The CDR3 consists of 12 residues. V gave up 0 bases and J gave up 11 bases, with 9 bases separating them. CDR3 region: CASSQEISWQYF. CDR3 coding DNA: TGTGCCAGCAGCCAAGAAATCTCGTGGCAGTATTTT.

The CDR3 bases are TGCGCCAGCAGCTCAGGGAGTAGCGGGGGGACTAACGTCCTGACTTTC. Residues: CASSSGSSGGTNVLTF. The V and J genes are TRBV5-1 and TRBJ2-6, with 10 bases fitting TRBD2. The CDR3 has 16 residues. Germline V gene lookup returns CDR1 SGHRS and CDR2 YFSETQ. V lost 3 bases to trimming and J lost 10 bases; unmatched junction nucleotides: 10.

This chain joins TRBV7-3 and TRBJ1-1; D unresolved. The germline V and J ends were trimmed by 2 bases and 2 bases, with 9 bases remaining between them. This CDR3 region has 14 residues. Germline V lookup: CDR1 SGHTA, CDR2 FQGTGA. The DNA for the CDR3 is TGTGCCAGCAGCTTAGAGGTCAGCAACACTGAAGCTTTCTTT. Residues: CASSLEVSNTEAFF.

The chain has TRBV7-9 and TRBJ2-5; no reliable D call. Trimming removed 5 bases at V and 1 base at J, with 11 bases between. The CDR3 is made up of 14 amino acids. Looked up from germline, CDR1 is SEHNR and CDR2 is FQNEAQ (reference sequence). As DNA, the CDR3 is TGTGCCAGCAGCCCTCCGTGGGGCCAAGAGACCCAGTACTTC. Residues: CASSPPWGQETQYF.

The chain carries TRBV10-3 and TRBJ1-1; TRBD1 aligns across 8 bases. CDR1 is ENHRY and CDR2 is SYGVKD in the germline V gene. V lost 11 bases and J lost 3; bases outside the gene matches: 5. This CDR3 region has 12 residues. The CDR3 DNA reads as TGTGCCGTCGGACAGGGCGACACTGAAGCTTTCTTT. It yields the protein CAVGQGDTEAFF.

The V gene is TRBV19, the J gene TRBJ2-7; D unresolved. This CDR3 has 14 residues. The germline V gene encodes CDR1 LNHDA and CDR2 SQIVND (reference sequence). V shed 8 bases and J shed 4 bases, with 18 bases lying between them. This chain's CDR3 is CASRQAGDNYEQYF. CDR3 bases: TGTGCCAGTCGGCAGGCAGGTGACAATTACGAGCAGTACTTC.

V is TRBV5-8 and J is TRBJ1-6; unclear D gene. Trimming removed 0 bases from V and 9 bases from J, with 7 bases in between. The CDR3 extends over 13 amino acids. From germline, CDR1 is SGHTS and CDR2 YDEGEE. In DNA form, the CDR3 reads TGTGCCAGCAGCTTGGTGGAGGGTTCACCCCTCCACTTT. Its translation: CASSLVEGSPLHF.

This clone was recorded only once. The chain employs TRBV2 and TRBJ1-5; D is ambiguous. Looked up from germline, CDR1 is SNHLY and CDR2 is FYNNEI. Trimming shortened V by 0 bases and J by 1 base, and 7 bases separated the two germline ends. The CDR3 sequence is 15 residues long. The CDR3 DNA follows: TGTGCCAGCAGTGAAGCCAGCGGGAGCAATCAGCCCCAGCATTTT. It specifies CASSEASGSNQPQHF.

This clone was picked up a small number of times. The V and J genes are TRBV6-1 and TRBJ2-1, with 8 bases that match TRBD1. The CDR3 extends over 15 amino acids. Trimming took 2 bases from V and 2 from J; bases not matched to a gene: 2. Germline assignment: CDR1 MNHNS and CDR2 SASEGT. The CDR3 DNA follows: TGTGCCAGCAGTGAACAGACAGGGGCCTACAATGAGCAGTTCTTC. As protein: CASSEQTGAYNEQFF.

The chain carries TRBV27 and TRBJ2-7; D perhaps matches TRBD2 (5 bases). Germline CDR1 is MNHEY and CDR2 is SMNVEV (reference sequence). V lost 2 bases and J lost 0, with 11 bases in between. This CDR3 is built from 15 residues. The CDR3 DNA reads TGTGCCAGCAGTTTAGTCTTAGGGAGCTCCTACGAGCAGTACTTC. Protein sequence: CASSLVLGSSYEQYF.

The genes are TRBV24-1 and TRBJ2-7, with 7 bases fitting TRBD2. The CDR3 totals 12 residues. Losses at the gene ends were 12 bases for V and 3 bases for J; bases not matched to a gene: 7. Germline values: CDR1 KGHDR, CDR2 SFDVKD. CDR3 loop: CAGRDGGYEQYF. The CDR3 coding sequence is TGTGCCGGGAGGGACGGAGGCTACGAGCAGTACTTC.

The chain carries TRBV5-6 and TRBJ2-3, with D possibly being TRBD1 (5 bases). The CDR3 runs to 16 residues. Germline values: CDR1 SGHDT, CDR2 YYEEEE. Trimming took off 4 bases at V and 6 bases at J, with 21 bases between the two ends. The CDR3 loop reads CASSLGVGVLSDTQYF. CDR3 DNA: TGTGCCAGCAGCCTTGGGGTAGGGGTTCTGTCCGATACGCAGTATTTT.

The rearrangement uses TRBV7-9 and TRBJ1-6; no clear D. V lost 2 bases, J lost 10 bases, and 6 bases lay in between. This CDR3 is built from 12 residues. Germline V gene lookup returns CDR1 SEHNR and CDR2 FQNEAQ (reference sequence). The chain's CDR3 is CASSLFLSPLHF. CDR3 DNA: TGTGCCAGCAGCTTATTCCTATCACCCCTCCACTTT.

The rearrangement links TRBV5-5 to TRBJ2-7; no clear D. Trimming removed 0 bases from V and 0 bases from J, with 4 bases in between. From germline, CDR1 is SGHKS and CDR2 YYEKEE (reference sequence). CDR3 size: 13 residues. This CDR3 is CASSLVDSYEQYF. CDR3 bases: TGTGCCAGCAGCTTGGTAGACTCCTACGAGCAGTACTTC.

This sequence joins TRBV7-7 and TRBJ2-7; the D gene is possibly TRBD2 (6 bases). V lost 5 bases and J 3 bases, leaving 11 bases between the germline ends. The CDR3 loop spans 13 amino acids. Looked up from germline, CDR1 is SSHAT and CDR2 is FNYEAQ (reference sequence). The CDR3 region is CASSMGLFYEQYF. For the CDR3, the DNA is TGTGCCAGCAGCATGGGACTGTTCTACGAGCAGTACTTC.

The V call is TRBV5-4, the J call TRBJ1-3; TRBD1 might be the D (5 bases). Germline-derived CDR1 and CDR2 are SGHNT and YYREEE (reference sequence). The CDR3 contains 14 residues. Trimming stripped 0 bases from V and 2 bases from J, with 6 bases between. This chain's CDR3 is CASSLGQPGNTIYF. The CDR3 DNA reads TGTGCCAGCAGCTTGGGACAGCCTGGAAACACCATATATTTT.

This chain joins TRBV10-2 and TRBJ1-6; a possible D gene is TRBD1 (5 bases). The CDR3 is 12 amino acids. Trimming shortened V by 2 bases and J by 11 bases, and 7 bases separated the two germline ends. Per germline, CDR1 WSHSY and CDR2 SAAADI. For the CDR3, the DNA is TGCGCCAGCAGTGAGAGGGGCCCACCCCTCCACTTT. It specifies CASSERGPPLHF.

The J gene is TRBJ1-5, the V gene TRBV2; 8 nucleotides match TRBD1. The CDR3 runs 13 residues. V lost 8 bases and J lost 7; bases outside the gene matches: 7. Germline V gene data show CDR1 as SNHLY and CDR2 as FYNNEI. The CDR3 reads CASGQGARQPQHF. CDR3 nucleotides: TGTGCCAGCGGGCAGGGGGCGAGGCAGCCCCAGCATTTT. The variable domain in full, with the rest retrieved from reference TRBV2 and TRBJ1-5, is EPEVTQTPSHQVTQMGQEVILRCVPISNHLYFYWYRQILGQKVEFLVSFYNNEISEKSEIFDDQFSVERPDGSNFTLKIRSTKLEDSAMYFCASGQGARQPQHFGDGTRLSIL.

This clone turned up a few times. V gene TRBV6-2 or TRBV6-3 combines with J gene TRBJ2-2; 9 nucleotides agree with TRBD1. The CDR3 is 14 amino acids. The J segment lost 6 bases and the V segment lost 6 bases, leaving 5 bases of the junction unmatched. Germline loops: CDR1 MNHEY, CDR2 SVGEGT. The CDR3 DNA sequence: TGTGCCAGCAGACCTACAGGGGGCCCCGGGGAGCTGTTTTTT. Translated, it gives CASRPTGGPGELFF.

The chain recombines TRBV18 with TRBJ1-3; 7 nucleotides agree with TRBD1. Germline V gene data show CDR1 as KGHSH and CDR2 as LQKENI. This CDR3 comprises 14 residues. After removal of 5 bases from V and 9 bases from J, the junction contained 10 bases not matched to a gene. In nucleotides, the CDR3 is TGTGCCAGCTCAGCCGAACAGGGGACCGGCACCATATATTTT. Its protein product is CASSAEQGTGTIYF.

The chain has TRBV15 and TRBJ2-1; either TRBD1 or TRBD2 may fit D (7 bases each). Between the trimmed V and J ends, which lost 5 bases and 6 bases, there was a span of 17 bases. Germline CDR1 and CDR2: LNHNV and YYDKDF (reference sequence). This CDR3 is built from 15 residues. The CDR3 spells CATSALRGGANEQFF. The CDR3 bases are TGTGCCACCAGCGCCCTCAGGGGGGGGGCCAATGAGCAGTTCTTC. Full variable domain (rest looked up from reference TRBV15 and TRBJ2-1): DAMVIQNPRYQVTQFGKPVTLSCSQTLNHNVMYWYQQKSSQAPKLLFHYYDKDFNNEADTPDNFQSRRPNTSFCFLDIRSPGLGDTAMYLCATSALRGGANEQFFGPGTRLTVL.

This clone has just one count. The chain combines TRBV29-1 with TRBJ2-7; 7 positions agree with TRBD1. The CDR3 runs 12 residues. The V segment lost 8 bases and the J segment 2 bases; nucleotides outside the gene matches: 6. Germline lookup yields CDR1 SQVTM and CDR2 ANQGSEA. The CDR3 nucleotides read TGCAGCTTGAGGGGGCCAACCTACGAGCAGTACTTC. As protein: CSLRGPTYEQYF.